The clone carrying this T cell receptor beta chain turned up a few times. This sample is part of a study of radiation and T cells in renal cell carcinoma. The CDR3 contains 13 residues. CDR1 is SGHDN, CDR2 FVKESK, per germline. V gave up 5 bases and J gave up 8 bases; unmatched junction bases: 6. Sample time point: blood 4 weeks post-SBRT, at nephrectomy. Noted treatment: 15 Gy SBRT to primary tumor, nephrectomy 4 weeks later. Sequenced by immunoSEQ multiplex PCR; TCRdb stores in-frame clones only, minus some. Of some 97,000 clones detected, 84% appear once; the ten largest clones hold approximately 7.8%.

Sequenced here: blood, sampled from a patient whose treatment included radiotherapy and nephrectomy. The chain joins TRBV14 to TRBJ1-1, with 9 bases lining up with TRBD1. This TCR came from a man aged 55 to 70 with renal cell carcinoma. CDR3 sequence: CASSWTGVGEAFF. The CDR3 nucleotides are TGTGCCAGCAGCTGGACAGGGGTCGGCGAAGCTTTCTTT.